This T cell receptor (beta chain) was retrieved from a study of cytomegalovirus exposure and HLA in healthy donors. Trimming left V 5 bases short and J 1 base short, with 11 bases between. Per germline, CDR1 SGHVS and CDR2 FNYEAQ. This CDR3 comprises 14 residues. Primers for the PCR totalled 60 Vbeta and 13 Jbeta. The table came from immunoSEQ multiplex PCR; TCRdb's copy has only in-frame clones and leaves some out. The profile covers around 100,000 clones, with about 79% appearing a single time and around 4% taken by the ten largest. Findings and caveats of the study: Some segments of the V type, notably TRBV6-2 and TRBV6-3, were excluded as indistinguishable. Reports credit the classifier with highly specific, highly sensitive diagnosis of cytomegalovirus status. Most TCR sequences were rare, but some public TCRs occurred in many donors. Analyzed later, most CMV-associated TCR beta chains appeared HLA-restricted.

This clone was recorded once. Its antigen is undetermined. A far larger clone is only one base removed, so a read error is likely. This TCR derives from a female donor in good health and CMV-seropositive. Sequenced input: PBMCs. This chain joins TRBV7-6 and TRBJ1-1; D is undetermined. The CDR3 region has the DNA TGTGCCAGCAGCGTATTACGTAGGAACACTGAAGCTTTCTTT. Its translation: CASSVLRRNTEAFF. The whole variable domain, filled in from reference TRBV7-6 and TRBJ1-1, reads GAGVSQSPRYKVTKRGQDVALRCDPISGHVSLYWYRQALGQGPEFLTYFNYEAQQDKSGLPNDRFSAERPEGSISTLTIQRTEQRDSAMYRCASSVLRRNTEAFFGQGTRLTVV.